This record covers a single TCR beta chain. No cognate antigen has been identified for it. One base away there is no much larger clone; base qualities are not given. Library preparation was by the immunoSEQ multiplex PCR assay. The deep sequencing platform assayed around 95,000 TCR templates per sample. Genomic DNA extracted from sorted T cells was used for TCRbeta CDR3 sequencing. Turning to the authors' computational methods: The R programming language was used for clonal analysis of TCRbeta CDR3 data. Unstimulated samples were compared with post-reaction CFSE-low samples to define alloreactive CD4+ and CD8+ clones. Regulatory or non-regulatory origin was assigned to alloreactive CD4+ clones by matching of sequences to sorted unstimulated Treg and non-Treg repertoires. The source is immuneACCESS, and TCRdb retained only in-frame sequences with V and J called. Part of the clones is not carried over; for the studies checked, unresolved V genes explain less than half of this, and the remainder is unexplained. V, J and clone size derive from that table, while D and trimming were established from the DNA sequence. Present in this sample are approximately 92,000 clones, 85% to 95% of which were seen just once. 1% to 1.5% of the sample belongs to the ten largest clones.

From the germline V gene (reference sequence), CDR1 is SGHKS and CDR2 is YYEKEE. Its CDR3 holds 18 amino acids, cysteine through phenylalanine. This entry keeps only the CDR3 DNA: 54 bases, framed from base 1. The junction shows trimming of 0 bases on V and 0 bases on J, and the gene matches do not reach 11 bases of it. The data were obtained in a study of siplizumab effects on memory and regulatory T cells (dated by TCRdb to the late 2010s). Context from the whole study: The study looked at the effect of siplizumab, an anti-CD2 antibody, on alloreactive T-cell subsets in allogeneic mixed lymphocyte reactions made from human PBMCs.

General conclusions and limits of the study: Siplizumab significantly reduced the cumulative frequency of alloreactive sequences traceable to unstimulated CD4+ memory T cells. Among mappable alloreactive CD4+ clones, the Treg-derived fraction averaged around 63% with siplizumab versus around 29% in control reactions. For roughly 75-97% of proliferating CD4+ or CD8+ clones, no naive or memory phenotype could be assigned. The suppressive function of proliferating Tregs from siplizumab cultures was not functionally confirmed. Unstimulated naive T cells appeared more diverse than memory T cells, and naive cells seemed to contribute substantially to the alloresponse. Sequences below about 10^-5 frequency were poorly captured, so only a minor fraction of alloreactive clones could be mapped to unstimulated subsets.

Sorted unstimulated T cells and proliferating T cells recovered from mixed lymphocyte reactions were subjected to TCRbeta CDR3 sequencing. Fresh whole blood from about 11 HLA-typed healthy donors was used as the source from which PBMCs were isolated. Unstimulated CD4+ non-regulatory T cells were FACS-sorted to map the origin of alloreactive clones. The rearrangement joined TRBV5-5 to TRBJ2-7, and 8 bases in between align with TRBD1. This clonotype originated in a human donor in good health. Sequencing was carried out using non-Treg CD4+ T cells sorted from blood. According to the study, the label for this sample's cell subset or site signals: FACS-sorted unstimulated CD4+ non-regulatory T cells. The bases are TGTGCCAGCAGCTTGGCCAGGGGGCGCATAGGGTACTCCTACGAGCAGTACTTC. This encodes CASSLARGRIGYSYEQYF.